Presented here are 22 T cell receptor beta chains from one specimen sequenced in a study of control samples from healthy donors and cancer patients. This table comes from immunoSEQ multiplex PCR, and its TCRdb copy is limited to in-frame clones, with some not included. The table includes about 220,000 clones, about 95% detected once. The source material was blood. The source of these receptors is a man in his forties or fifties in good health.

V usage is TRBV3-1 (or the pseudogene TRBV3-2) and J usage is TRBJ1-2; D is ambiguous. This CDR3 contains 11 residues. V was trimmed by 1 base and J by 12 bases, leaving 9 bases between them. Germline lookup yields CDR1 LGHDT and CDR2 YNNKEL (reference sequence). The CDR3 DNA is TGTGCCAGCAGCCAAGGAACCGGCAACACCTTC. Translated, it gives CASSQGTGNTF.

The chain joins TRBV5-6 to TRBJ1-2; D remains ambiguous. The CDR3 contains 12 residues. V lost 4 bases to trimming and J lost 4 bases, with 8 bases between them. In germline, CDR1 is SGHDT, CDR2 YYEEEE. The CDR3 bases are TGTGCCAGCAGCGCGATCGCCTATGGCTACACCTTC. The encoded protein is CASSAIAYGYTF. The full variable domain, rest sourced from reference TRBV5-6 and TRBJ1-2, is DAGVTQSPTHLIKTRGQQVTLRCSPKSGHDTVSWYQQALGQGPQFIFQYYEEEERQRGNFPDRFSGHQFPNYSSELNVNALLLGDSALYLCASSAIAYGYTFGSGTRLTVV.

This chain connects TRBV24-1 to TRBJ1-5; 7 nucleotides align to TRBD1. This CDR3 contains 15 residues. CDR1 KGHDR and CDR2 SFDVKD come from the germline V gene. V lost 3 bases and J lost 2; bases outside the gene matches: 3. CDR3 coding DNA: TGTGCCACCAGTGATCACAGGGGCGGCAATCAGCCCCAGCATTTT. Translation gives CATSDHRGGNQPQHF.

V is TRBV5-1 and J is TRBJ2-2, with TRBD1 identical over 9 bases. CDR1 is SGHRS and CDR2 is YFSETQ in the germline V gene. The trim removed 0 bases at V and 2 bases at J, leaving 5 bases unmatched. The CDR3 is 17 residues long. The CDR3 sequence is CASSLDWTGVNTGELFF. CDR3 bases: TGCGCCAGCAGCTTGGACTGGACAGGGGTAAACACCGGGGAGCTGTTTTTT.

The rearrangement joins TRBV7-9 to TRBJ1-5; a weak D match, TRBD1 (6 bases). With 1 base removed from V and 4 bases from J, the gap between germline ends came to 11 bases. The CDR3 extends over 15 amino acids. Germline CDR1 is SEHNR and CDR2 is FQNEAQ (reference sequence). The CDR3 nucleotides are TGTGCCAGCAGCTTAGTGGGGGGCGGAAATCAGCCCCAGCATTTT. It specifies CASSLVGGGNQPQHF.

The chain employs TRBV6-6 and TRBJ1-2, with D maybe TRBD1 (6 bases). V lost 5 bases, J lost 8 bases, and 12 bases lay in between. Per germline, CDR1 MNHNY and CDR2 SVGAGI (reference sequence). The CDR3 is 12 residues long. The CDR3, as DNA: TGTGCCAGCAGTCAGGGGCTCCTGGGCTACACCTTC. It codes for CASSQGLLGYTF.

The chain combines TRBV5-1 with TRBJ2-7; tentatively, D is TRBD1 or TRBD2 (6 bases each). The CDR3 contains 16 residues. Trimming took 1 base from V and 6 from J, leaving 20 bases between them. Germline V gives CDR1 SGHRS, CDR2 YFSETQ. CDR3 loop: CASSLINSGGTGEQYF. CDR3 sequence (DNA): TGCGCCAGCAGCTTGATCAATTCCGGGGGCACGGGCGAGCAGTACTTC.

The chain links TRBV11-2 to TRBJ1-2; D ambiguous. V was cut by 4 bases and J by 8 bases, with 14 bases left in between. CDR1 and CDR2 (germline): SGHAT, FQNNGV. The CDR3 has 13 amino acids. The CDR3 DNA reads as TGTGCCAGCAGCTCCCTTTCTCTGGACGGCTACACCTTC. It is translated as CASSSLSLDGYTF.

The genes are TRBV6-2 or TRBV6-3 and TRBJ2-1, with TRBD1 identical over 8 bases. The CDR3 sequence is 15 residues long. With V trimmed by 4 bases and J by 7 bases, 9 bases remained unmatched. Germline-derived CDR1 and CDR2 are MNHEY and SVGEGT. The CDR3 nucleotides read TGTGCCAGCAGTTCCCGGGACAGGTCTACAAATGAGCAGTTCTTC. This encodes CASSSRDRSTNEQFF.

About this clone: Other DNA variants within this sample encode the same CDR3. V gene TRBV7-9 combines with J gene TRBJ1-6, with D unresolved. Trimming pared 4 bases from V and 10 bases from J, leaving 11 bases between. Germline loops: CDR1 SEHNR, CDR2 FQNEAQ (reference sequence). The CDR3 totals 13 residues. The DNA for the CDR3 is TGTGCCAGCAGCTCGGAAGGCGACTCACCCCTCCACTTT. Translating it yields CASSSEGDSPLHF.

The chain links TRBV4-3 to TRBJ2-2; 7 bases fit TRBD2. Trimming took 5 bases from V and 6 from J; bases not matched to a gene: 3. The length of the CDR3 is 13 residues. Germline-derived CDR1 and CDR2 are LGHNA and YSLEER. CDR3 bases: TGCGCCAGCAGCAAGGGAGGGCCCGGGGAGCTGTTTTTT. Its translation is CASSKGGPGELFF.

The gene calls are TRBV6-2 or TRBV6-3 and TRBJ1-1, with a tentative D call TRBD1 (6 bases). Germline V gene sequence: CDR1 MNHEY, CDR2 SVGEGT. This CDR3 contains 15 residues. Trimming took 6 bases from V and 3 from J, leaving 17 bases between them. Here the CDR3 reads CASSSHGPGDTEAFF. CDR3 in DNA: TGTGCCAGCAGCTCTCATGGACCAGGGGACACTGAAGCTTTCTTT.

The V and J genes are TRBV28 and TRBJ2-2; no clear D. This CDR3 has 13 amino acids. V lost 4 bases and J 0 bases, leaving 3 bases between the germline ends. Germline V gene lookup returns CDR1 MDHEN and CDR2 SYDVKM. CDR3 region: CASSSPNTGELFF. DNA for the CDR3: TGTGCCAGCAGTTCGCCGAACACCGGGGAGCTGTTTTTT.

The chain has TRBV15 and TRBJ1-5; no definite D call. Deletions cut 0 bases from V and 0 bases from J, with 3 bases between. Germline V gene data show CDR1 as LNHNV and CDR2 as YYDKDF (reference sequence). This CDR3 is built from 14 residues. CDR3 region: CATSRDFSNQPQHF. The CDR3 DNA is TGTGCCACCAGCAGAGATTTTAGCAATCAGCCCCAGCATTTT.

The chain recombines TRBV2 with TRBJ1-1; TRBD1 aligns across 7 bases. V trimming: 7 bases; J trimming: 7 bases; junction bases outside the gene matches: 9. Germline V gene lookup returns CDR1 SNHLY and CDR2 FYNNEI. This CDR3 contains 13 residues. The CDR3 bases are TGTGCCAGCACCTACAGGGGAGTTGATGAAGCTTTCTTT. It encodes CASTYRGVDEAFF.

This clone is a singleton in its sample. The chain uses TRBV7-9 and TRBJ1-1, with D maybe TRBD1 (6 bases). This CDR3 contains 13 residues. Trimming pared 1 base from V and 7 bases from J, leaving 10 bases between. Per the germline V gene, CDR1 is SEHNR and CDR2 is FQNEAQ (reference sequence). Here the CDR3 DNA reads TGTGCCAGCAGCTTAGGGGGGGCAGTTGAAGCTTTCTTT. Protein: CASSLGGAVEAFF.

The chain is built from TRBV20-1 and TRBJ1-5; D remains unclear. Germline V gene data show CDR1 as DFQATT and CDR2 as SNEGSKA (reference sequence). V was shortened by 7 bases and J by 5 bases, with 3 bases between the two germline ends. This CDR3 is built from 9 residues. CDR3 residues: CSGDQPQHF. The CDR3 region has the DNA TGCAGTGGTGATCAGCCCCAGCATTTT.

V is TRBV30 and J is TRBJ1-1; D is undetermined. Deletions cut 5 bases from V and 11 bases from J, with 18 bases between. The germline gives CDR1 GTSNPN, CDR2 SVGIG (reference sequence). The CDR3 has 12 residues. The CDR3 DNA is TGTGCCTGGTCTCAGCGGGGTACGCACGCTTTCTTT. This encodes CAWSQRGTHAFF.

The gene calls are TRBV4-1 and TRBJ2-1, with TRBD2 identical over 7 bases. Germline CDR1 is MGHRA and CDR2 is YSYEKL. With 6 bases clipped from V and 0 bases from J, the junction kept 14 bases outside the gene matches. The CDR3 runs 18 residues. The CDR3 loop reads CASSYASGGRNSYNEQFF. The CDR3 DNA reads TGCGCCAGCAGTTACGCCTCGGGGGGACGAAACTCCTACAATGAGCAGTTCTTC.

V usage is TRBV5-1 and J usage is TRBJ2-7; no clear D. This CDR3 contains 12 residues. Germline-derived CDR1 and CDR2 are SGHRS and YFSETQ. Deletions cut 3 bases from V and 3 bases from J, with 7 bases between. The CDR3 is CASSSSFYEQYF. CDR3 nucleotides: TGCGCCAGCAGCTCGTCGTTCTACGAGCAGTACTTC. The whole variable domain, filled in from reference TRBV5-1 and TRBJ2-7, reads KAGVTQTPRYLIKTRGQQVTLSCSPISGHRSVSWYQQTPGQGLQFLFEYFSETQRNKGNFPGRFSGRQFSNSRSEMNVSTLELGDSALYLCASSSSFYEQYFGPGTRLTVT.

This CDR3 is CASSLNPLRDNSPLHF. In DNA form, the CDR3 reads TGTGCCAGCAGTTTAAACCCCCTCAGGGATAATTCACCCCTCCACTTT. The chain uses TRBV28 and TRBJ1-6, with a weak D call TRBD1 (5 bases). CDR3 length: 16 amino acids. In germline, CDR1 is MDHEN, CDR2 SYDVKM. Trimming removed 2 bases from V and 5 bases from J, with 13 bases in between.

This rearrangement joins TRBV7-2 to TRBJ1-4, with D possibly being TRBD1 (6 bases). Per the germline V gene, CDR1 is SGHTA and CDR2 is FQGNSA. Trimming stripped 4 bases from V and 5 bases from J, with 14 bases between. This CDR3 region has 15 residues. The CDR3 DNA follows: TGTGCCAGCAGCTCCCAGGGGTTGAGCAATGAAAAACTGTTTTTT. This codes for CASSSQGLSNEKLFF. The variable domain in full, completed from reference TRBV7-2 and TRBJ1-4, reads GAGVSQSPSNKVTEKGKDVELRCDPISGHTALYWYRQSLGQGLEFLIYFQGNSAPDKSGLPSDRFSAERTGGSVSTLTIQRTQQEDSAVYLCASSSQGLSNEKLFFGSGTQLSVL.